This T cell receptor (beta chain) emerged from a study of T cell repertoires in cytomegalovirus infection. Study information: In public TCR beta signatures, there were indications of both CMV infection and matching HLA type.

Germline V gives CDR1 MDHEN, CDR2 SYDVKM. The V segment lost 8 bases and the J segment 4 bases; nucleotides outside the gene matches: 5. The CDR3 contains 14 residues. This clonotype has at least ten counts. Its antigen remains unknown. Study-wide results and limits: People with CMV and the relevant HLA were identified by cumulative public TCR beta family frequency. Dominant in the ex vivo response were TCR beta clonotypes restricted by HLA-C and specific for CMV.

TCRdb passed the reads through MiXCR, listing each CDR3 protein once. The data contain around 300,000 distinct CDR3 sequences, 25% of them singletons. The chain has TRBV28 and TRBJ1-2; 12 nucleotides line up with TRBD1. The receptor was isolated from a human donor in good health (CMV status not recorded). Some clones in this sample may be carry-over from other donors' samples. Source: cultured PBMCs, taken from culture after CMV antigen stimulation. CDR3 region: CASRGTGGSYGYTF. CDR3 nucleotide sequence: TGTGCCAGCCGGGGGACAGGGGGCAGCTATGGCTACACCTTC.